This TCR beta chain was sequenced during a study of T cell changes during pregnancy in multiple sclerosis. The trim removed 5 bases at V and 3 bases at J, leaving 4 bases unmatched. Germline V CDR1 and CDR2: SNHLY, FYNNEI. The CDR3 sequence is 14 residues long. TCRdb keeps only in-frame clones here, not all; method: immunoSEQ multiplex PCR. This sample has about 120,000 clones; about 93% occur once, and the top ten carry less than 7.5%. The source is a female donor with multiple sclerosis, enrolled in a pregnancy study. The genes are TRBV2 and TRBJ2-3, with TRBD1 matching over 8 bases. Sequencing used peripheral blood, obtained before pregnancy. Written as DNA, the CDR3 is TGTGCCAGCAGTTTCCAGGGGGCGACAGATACGCAGTATTTT. Translated: CASSFQGATDTQYF.